The clone carrying this T cell receptor beta chain was seen a few times. This CDR3 is built from 13 residues. Trimming pared 0 bases from V and 9 bases from J, leaving 9 bases between. CDR1 MNHNS and CDR2 SASEGT come from the germline V gene. MiXCR was run by TCRdb on the RT-PCR reads, yielding one entry per CDR3 protein. The data hold hundreds of thousands of distinct CDR3 sequences, with 13% to 15% observed a single time. The chain carries TRBV6-1 and TRBJ1-5; D is uncertain. The clonotype comes from a female donor in good health, serving as a healthy control. Sequences were obtained from memory CD4+ T cells from blood. CDR3 protein: CASSEAEVRPQHF. The CDR3 bases are TGTGCCAGCAGTGAAGCCGAGGTTCGGCCCCAGCATTTT.